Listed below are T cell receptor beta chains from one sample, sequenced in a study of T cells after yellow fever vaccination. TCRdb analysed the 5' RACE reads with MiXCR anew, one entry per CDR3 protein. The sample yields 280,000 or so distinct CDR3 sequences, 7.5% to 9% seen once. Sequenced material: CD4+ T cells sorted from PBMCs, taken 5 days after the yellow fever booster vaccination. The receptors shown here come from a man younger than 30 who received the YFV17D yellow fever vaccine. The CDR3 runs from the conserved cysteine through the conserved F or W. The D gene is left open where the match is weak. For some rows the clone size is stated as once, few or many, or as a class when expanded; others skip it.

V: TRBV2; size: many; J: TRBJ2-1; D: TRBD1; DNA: TGTGCCAGCAGTGTTCAGGGGGCGAGAAATGAGCAGTTCTTC; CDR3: CASSVQGARNEQFF
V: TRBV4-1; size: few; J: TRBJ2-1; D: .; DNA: TGCGCCAGCAGCCAAGATCGGGGGGCGAGCTCCTACAATGAGCAGTTCTTC; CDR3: CASSQDRGASSYNEQFF
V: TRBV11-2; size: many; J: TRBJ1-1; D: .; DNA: TGTGCCAGCAGCTTGGGACTGGCGAACACTGAAGCTTTCTTT; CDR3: CASSLGLANTEAFF
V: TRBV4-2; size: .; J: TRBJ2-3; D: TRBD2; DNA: TGTGCCAGCAGCCAAGGCGGCGGCGCTAGCGGGAGCACAGATACGCAGTATTTT; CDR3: CASSQGGGASGSTDTQYF
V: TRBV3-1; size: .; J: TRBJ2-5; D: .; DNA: TGTGCCAGCAGCCAAAATGTAGAGACCCAGTACTTC; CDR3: CASSQNVETQYF
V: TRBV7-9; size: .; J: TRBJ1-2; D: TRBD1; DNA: TGTGCCAGCAGCAGGGGGACAGGGGATAATGGCTACACCTTC; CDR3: CASSRGTGDNGYTF
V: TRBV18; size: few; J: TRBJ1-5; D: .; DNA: TGTGCCAGCTCACCAAATAGCAATCAGCCCCAGCATTTT; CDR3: CASSPNSNQPQHF
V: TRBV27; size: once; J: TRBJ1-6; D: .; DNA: TGTGCCAGCGGCAAATGGGGGCATTCCAAGGCCTCCTATAATTCACCCCTCCACTTT; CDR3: CASGKWGHSKASYNSPLHF
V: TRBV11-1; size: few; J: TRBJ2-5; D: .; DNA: TGTGCCAGCAGCTTAGCATTCCGGGGACGAGAGACCCAGTACTTC; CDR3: CASSLAFRGRETQYF
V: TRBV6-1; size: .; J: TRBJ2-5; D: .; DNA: TGTGCCAGCAGTGAACACCGGGGACAGACCCAGTACTTC; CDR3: CASSEHRGQTQYF
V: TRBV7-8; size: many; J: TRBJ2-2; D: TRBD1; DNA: TGTGCCAGCAGCGTAGGACAGGGCCAGGGCACCGGGGAGCTGTTTTTT; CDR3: CASSVGQGQGTGELFF
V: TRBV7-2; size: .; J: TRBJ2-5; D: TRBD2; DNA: TGTGCCAGCAGCTTCGGGTTTAGCGGGTGGGAGACCCAGTACTTC; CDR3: CASSFGFSGWETQYF
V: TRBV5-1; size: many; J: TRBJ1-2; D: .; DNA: TGTGCCAGCTCACTACAGGGAAACTATGGCTACACCTTC; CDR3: CASSLQGNYGYTF
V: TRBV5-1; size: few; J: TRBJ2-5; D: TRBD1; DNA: TGCGCCAGCGCGGGACAGGGGGGTAGGGAGACCCAGTACTTC; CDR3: CASAGQGGRETQYF
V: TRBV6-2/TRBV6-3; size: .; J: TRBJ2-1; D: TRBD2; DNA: TGTGCCAGCACCCCACTGGGGGGGTATGAGCAGTTCTTC; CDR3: CASTPLGGYEQFF
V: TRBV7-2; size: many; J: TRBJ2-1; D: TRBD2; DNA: TGTGCCAGCAGCTTAGCGTTAGCGGGGCACAATGAGCAGTTCTTC; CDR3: CASSLALAGHNEQFF
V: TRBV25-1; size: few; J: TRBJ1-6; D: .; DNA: TGTGCCAGCAGTGAATCCCGGACGGGGTGGGGATCACCCCTCCACTTT; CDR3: CASSESRTGWGSPLHF
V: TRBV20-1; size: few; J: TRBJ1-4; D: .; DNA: TGCAGTGCTTCACAGGGAACTAATGAAAAACTGTTTTTT; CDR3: CSASQGTNEKLFF
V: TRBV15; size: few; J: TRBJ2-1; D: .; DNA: TGTGCCACCAGCACGACTCGTCCCTACAATGAGCAGTTCTTC; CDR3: CATSTTRPYNEQFF
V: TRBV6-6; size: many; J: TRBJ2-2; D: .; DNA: TGTGCCAGCCGGGTTGTGGGTTCGAACACCGGGGAGCTGTTTTTT; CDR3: CASRVVGSNTGELFF
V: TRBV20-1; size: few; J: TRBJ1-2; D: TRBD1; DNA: TGCAGTGCTACCCCTCAGGGGGCCCATGGCTACACCTTC; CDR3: CSATPQGAHGYTF
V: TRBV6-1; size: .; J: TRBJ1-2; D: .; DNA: TGTGCCAGCAGTGAAGCGAGGTTCGATGGCTACACCTTC; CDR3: CASSEARFDGYTF
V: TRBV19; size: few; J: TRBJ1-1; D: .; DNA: TGTGCCAGTATTCGGGGGGGCACGTTGACTGAAGCTTTCTTT; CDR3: CASIRGGTLTEAFF
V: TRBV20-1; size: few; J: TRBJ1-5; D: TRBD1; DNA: TGCAGTGCAGAGGACAGGGGTAATCATCAGGGTCAGCCCCAGCATTTT; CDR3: CSAEDRGNHQGQPQHF
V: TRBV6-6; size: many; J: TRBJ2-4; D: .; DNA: TGTGCCAGCGGAAAACAGGAAAACATTCAGTACTTC; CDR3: CASGKQENIQYF
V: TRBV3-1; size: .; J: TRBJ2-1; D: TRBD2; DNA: TGTGCCAGCACCCGGGGGGACGATGAGCAGTTCTTC; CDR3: CASTRGDDEQFF
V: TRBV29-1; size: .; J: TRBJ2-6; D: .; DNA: TGCAGCGTCACAGGGTGGGCCAACGTCCTGACTTTC; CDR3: CSVTGWANVLTF
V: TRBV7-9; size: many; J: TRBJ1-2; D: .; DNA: TGTGCCAGCAGCTTAGCAGGGACCTATGGCTACACCTTC; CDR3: CASSLAGTYGYTF
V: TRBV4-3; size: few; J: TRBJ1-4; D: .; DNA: TGCGCCAGCAGCCAAGTTGGCGGGGTCGCAACTAATGAAAAACTGTTTTTT; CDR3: CASSQVGGVATNEKLFF
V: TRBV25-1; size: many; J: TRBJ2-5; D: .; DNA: TGTGCCAGCAGTGAAAGACCGGGGGTCCAAGAGACCCAGTACTTC; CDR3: CASSERPGVQETQYF
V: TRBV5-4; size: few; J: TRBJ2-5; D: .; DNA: TGTGCCAGCAGCTTGGAGCGGTACCAAGAGACCCAGTACTTC; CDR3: CASSLERYQETQYF
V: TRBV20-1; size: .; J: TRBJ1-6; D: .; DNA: TGCAGTGCTAGAGGGGCGGCCAGTTCACCCCTCCACTTT; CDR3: CSARGAASSPLHF
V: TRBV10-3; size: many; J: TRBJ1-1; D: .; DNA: TGTGCCATCAGTGGTTGGATGAACACTGAAGCTTTCTTT; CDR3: CAISGWMNTEAFF
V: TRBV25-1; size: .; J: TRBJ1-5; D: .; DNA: TGTGCCAGCAGTGATTCGGCGGAGGGGGATCAGCCCCAGCATTTT; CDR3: CASSDSAEGDQPQHF
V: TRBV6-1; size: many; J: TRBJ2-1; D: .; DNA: TGTGCCAGCAGTGTTGGAGGGGGGGCCCGAAATGAGCAGTTCTTC; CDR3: CASSVGGGARNEQFF
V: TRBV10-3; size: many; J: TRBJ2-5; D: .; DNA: TGTGCCATCAGTGAGCGTGAACAAGAGACCCAGTACTTC; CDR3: CAISEREQETQYF
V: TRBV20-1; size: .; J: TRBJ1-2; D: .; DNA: TGCAGTGCTAGACGGGAACTTGACCGACCTCTAGCTAACTATGGCTACACCTTC; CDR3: CSARRELDRPLANYGYTF
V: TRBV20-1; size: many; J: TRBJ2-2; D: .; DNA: TGCAGTGCTAGGGGCACCGGGGAGCTGTTTTTT; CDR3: CSARGTGELFF
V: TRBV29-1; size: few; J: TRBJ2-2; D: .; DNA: TGCAGCGTTGAAGTTCATGGGAAAAGAACCGGGGAGCTGTTTTTT; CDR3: CSVEVHGKRTGELFF
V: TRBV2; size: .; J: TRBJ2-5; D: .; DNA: TGTGCCAGCAGTGAATGGGGATCGGAGACCCAGTACTTC; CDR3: CASSEWGSETQYF
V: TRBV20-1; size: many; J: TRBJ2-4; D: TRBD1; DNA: TGCAGTGCTACAGGGGGCGGGAACATTCAGTACTTC; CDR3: CSATGGGNIQYF
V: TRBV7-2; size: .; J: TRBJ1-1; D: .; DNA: TGTGCCAGCAGCTTGAGAGGACAGCTTGAAGCTTTCTTT; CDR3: CASSLRGQLEAFF
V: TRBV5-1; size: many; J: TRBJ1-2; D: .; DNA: TGCGCCAGCAGCTTGGGGACCGGGACGGAAGGCTACACCTTC; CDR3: CASSLGTGTEGYTF
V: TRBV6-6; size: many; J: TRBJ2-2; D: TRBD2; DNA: TGTGCCAGCAGTTATACTGGACTAGCTATTCCCGGGGAGCTGTTTTTT; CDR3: CASSYTGLAIPGELFF
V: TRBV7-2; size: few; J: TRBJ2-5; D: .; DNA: TGTGCCAGCAGCTTAGATCCGGGAAGGGTTGGGGAGACCCAGTACTTC; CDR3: CASSLDPGRVGETQYF
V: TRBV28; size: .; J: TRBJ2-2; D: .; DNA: TGTGCCACCCAGAGAGGGGGGGACACCGGGGAGCTGTTTTTT; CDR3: CATQRGGDTGELFF